This TCR beta chain was captured by sequencing in a study of T cells in localized non-small cell lung cancer. Only in-frame clones appear in the TCRdb table, and some are missing; sequencing was by immunoSEQ multiplex PCR. The table includes about 1,500 clones, around a fifth detected once. This clonotype was obtained from an older male donor with stage I lung adenocarcinoma. The sample in question was lung tumor tissue, obtained before any cancer treatment.

The CDR3 is CASISGQGGNQPQHF. CDR3 sequence (DNA): TGTGCCAGTATCTCCGGACAGGGGGGGAATCAGCCCCAGCATTTT. The chain is built from TRBV19 and TRBJ1-5; 10 nucleotides align to TRBD1. The trim removed 7 bases at V and 4 bases at J, leaving 7 bases unmatched. Germline CDR1 is LNHDA and CDR2 is SQIVND (reference sequence). CDR3 length equals 15 residues.